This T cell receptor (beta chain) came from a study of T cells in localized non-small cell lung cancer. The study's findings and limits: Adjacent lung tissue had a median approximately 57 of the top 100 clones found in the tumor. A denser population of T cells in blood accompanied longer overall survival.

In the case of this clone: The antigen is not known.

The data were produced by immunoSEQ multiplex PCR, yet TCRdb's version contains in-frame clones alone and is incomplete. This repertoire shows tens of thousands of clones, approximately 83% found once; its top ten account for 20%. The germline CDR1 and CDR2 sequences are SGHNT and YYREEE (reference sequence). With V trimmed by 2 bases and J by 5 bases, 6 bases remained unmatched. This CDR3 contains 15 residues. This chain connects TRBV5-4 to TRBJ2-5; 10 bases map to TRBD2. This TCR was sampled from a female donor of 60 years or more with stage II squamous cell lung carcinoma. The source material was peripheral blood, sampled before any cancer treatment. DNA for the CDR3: TGTGCCAGCAGCTTAAGGGCTAGCGGGGGTGAGACCCAGTACTTC. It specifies CASSLRASGGETQYF. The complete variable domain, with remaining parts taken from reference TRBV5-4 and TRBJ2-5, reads ETGVTQSPTHLIKTRGQQVTLRCSSQSGHNTVSWYQQALGQGPQFIFQYYREEENGRGNFPPRFSGLQFPNYSSELNVNALELDDSALYLCASSLRASGGETQYFGPGTRLLVL.